A selection of T cell receptor beta chains follows, all from one sample in a study of T cells in Graves' hyperthyroidism and ophthalmopathy. TCRdb fed the multiplex PCR reads into MiXCR, producing one record per CDR3 protein. The repertoire holds a few hundred thousand distinct CDR3 sequences, with 14% as singletons. Sequenced: blood. These receptors came from a woman aged 30 to 39 with Graves' ophthalmopathy. CDR3s include the opening cysteine and the closing phenylalanine or tryptophan. D genes are given only for firm matches. Not all rows give a size; the values are once, few, many and, for expanded clones, a class.

clone size	V gene	D gene	J gene	CDR3 protein	CDR3 DNA
.	TRBV5-6	.	TRBJ1-5	CASSPRGGYGNQPQHF	TGTGCCAGCAGCCCTAGAGGGGGTTACGGAAATCAGCCCCAGCATTTT
many	TRBV20-1	.	TRBJ2-3	CSAGGRTDTQYF	TGCAGTGCTGGGGGCAGAACAGATACGCAGTATTTT
few	TRBV7-9	.	TRBJ1-1	CASSSQEFEAFF	TGTGCCAGCAGCTCCCAAGAATTTGAAGCTTTCTTT
.	TRBV20-1	.	TRBJ1-3	CSARGPEGSGNTIYF	TGCAGTGCTAGAGGGCCAGAAGGTTCTGGAAACACCATATATTTT
.	TRBV5-6	.	TRBJ1-6	CASSFGTVNSPLHF	TGTGCCAGCAGCTTCGGAACAGTGAATTCACCCCTCCACTTT
many	TRBV27	.	TRBJ1-1	CASSLESGPRGAAEAFF	TGTGCCAGCAGTTTAGAATCAGGCCCCAGGGGAGCGGCTGAAGCTTTCTTT
many	TRBV7-2	.	TRBJ1-1	CASSLREKATEAFF	TGTGCCAGCAGCTTAAGAGAAAAGGCCACTGAAGCTTTCTTT
.	TRBV6-1	.	TRBJ2-1	CASSPLQRAEQFF	TGTGCCAGCAGTCCCCTCCAAAGGGCTGAGCAGTTCTTC
.	TRBV5-1	.	TRBJ2-3	CASSAEKRGTDTQYF	TGCGCCAGCAGCGCCGAAAAACGGGGCACAGATACGCAGTATTTT
many	TRBV28	.	TRBJ2-1	CASSFLRVGYNEQFF	TGTGCCAGCAGTTTCCTCAGGGTAGGCTACAATGAGCAGTTCTTC
few	TRBV11-1	TRBD1	TRBJ2-3	CASSPTGTGISTDTQYF	TGTGCCAGCAGCCCGACAGGGACCGGGATAAGCACAGATACGCAGTATTTT
many	TRBV5-6	TRBD1	TRBJ1-3	CASSLWDRGGNTIYF	TGTGCCAGCAGCTTGTGGGACAGGGGAGGAAACACCATATATTTT
once	TRBV11-1	TRBD1	TRBJ2-3	CASSSNRDRVTDTQYF	TGTGCCAGCAGCTCGAACCGGGACAGGGTCACAGATACGCAGTATTTT
many	TRBV7-2	.	TRBJ1-2	CASSHGLWRAKTYGYTF	TGTGCCAGCAGCCATGGATTGTGGAGGGCAAAAACCTATGGCTACACCTTC
many	TRBV7-2	.	TRBJ2-3	CASSLADLNPTQYF	TGTGCCAGCAGCTTAGCCGACCTGAATCCCACGCAGTATTTT
many	TRBV20-1	.	TRBJ1-1	CSFGQGSTEAFF	TGCAGTTTTGGGCAGGGCAGCACTGAAGCTTTCTTT
.	TRBV2	.	TRBJ1-5	CASSSREGQPQHF	TGTGCCAGCAGTTCCAGGGAGGGTCAGCCCCAGCATTTT
many	TRBV6-1	.	TRBJ2-3	CASRLIMAKDVDTQYF	TGTGCCAGCAGACTTATCATGGCGAAAGACGTAGATACGCAGTATTTT
many	TRBV14	.	TRBJ1-2	CASSQGINGYTF	TGTGCCAGCAGCCAAGGTATAAATGGCTACACCTTC
many	TRBV20-1	.	TRBJ1-5	CSASSIGLTRRQPQHF	TGCAGTGCTAGTTCCATCGGTCTCACCCGTCGTCAGCCCCAGCATTTT
many	TRBV30	.	TRBJ1-6	CAWTLGHPNSPLHF	TGTGCCTGGACTTTGGGACACCCTAATTCACCCCTCCACTTT
many	TRBV20-1	TRBD2	TRBJ2-1	CSARREGLHNEQFF	TGCAGTGCTAGACGGGAGGGACTCCACAATGAGCAGTTCTTC
many	TRBV9	.	TRBJ2-6	CASSVVAAGANVLTF	TGTGCCAGCAGCGTGGTGGCAGCTGGGGCCAACGTCCTGACTTTC
many	TRBV11-2	.	TRBJ1-1	CASRLIRGERAEAFF	TGTGCCAGCAGATTAATTAGGGGTGAACGCGCCGAAGCTTTCTTT
many	TRBV15	.	TRBJ2-7	CATSRAGGSYEQYF	TGTGCCACCAGCAGGGCAGGGGGGTCTTACGAGCAGTACTTC
many	TRBV15	.	TRBJ2-7	CATSTRAVLIHEQYF	TGTGCCACCAGCACCCGGGCAGTTCTTATCCACGAGCAGTACTTC
many	TRBV5-1	.	TRBJ1-2	CASSFSNYGYTF	TGCGCCAGCAGCTTCTCCAACTATGGCTACACCTTC
many	TRBV7-2	.	TRBJ2-5	CASSRMPGVGGETQYF	TGTGCCAGCAGCAGGATGCCGGGCGTCGGGGGAGAGACCCAGTACTTC
.	TRBV27	.	TRBJ2-3	CASSFEGRPTDTQYF	TGTGCCAGCAGTTTCGAGGGGAGGCCCACAGATACGCAGTATTTT
many	TRBV6-1	TRBD1	TRBJ1-2	CASRPRDRSLTNYGYTF	TGTGCCAGCAGGCCCCGGGACAGGAGCCTGACTAACTATGGCTACACCTTC
many	TRBV19	TRBD1	TRBJ2-7	CASSQPRTGSYEQYF	TGTGCCAGTAGTCAACCTCGGACAGGCTCCTACGAGCAGTACTTC
many	TRBV7-2	.	TRBJ2-3	CASSLTGRRAPGTDTQYF	TGTGCCAGCAGCCTCACAGGACGCAGGGCCCCTGGAACAGATACGCAGTATTTT
.	TRBV20-1	TRBD1	TRBJ2-3	CSAGPTGDFSTDTQYF	TGCAGTGCGGGTCCGACAGGGGACTTTAGCACAGATACGCAGTATTTT
many	TRBV9	TRBD1	TRBJ2-7	CASSMGQGRIEQYF	TGTGCCAGCAGCATGGGACAGGGGCGAATCGAGCAGTACTTC
.	TRBV7-3	TRBD2	TRBJ2-1	CASSFDGGAPEQFF	TGTGCCAGCAGCTTCGACGGGGGGGCCCCTGAGCAGTTCTTC
many	TRBV18	TRBD2	TRBJ2-7	CASSLSGAGSYEQYF	TGTGCCAGCTCTCTTAGCGGGGCAGGGAGCTACGAGCAGTACTTC
many	TRBV3-1	.	TRBJ2-1	CASTGGRGTYNEQFF	TGTGCCAGCACCGGGGGACGGGGAACCTACAATGAGCAGTTCTTC
many	TRBV28	.	TRBJ1-2	CASTPGGSGLYGYTF	TGTGCCAGCACTCCGGGGGGTAGTGGACTCTATGGCTACACCTTC
.	TRBV6-1	.	TRBJ2-7	CASSRPGSNEQYF	TGTGCCAGCAGCCGCCCGGGGTCCAACGAGCAGTACTTC
.	TRBV4-1	.	TRBJ2-7	CASSPGAGPLDSYEQYF	TGCGCCAGCAGCCCCGGGGCTGGGCCCCTCGACTCCTACGAGCAGTACTTC
many	TRBV2	TRBD1	TRBJ1-1	CASSNRGGDTEAFF	TGTGCCAGCAGCAACAGGGGAGGGGACACTGAAGCTTTCTTT
few	TRBV3-1	.	TRBJ2-3	CASSQGRGAADTQYF	TGTGCCAGCAGCCAAGGAAGGGGCGCGGCAGATACGCAGTATTTT
.	TRBV12-5	.	TRBJ2-1	CASGFSGYNEQFF	TGTGCTAGTGGTTTTTCCGGCTACAATGAGCAGTTCTTC
.	TRBV9	.	TRBJ2-1	CASSVGGFEQFF	TGTGCCAGCAGCGTAGGAGGCTTCGAGCAGTTCTTC
.	TRBV12-5	.	TRBJ1-3	CASGLALRGSGNTIYF	TGTGCTAGTGGTTTGGCCCTGCGGGGCTCTGGAAACACCATATATTTT
few	TRBV5-1	TRBD2	TRBJ2-1	CASSLAGGGGDNEQFF	TGCGCCAGCAGCTTGGCCGGGGGGGGAGGAGACAATGAGCAGTTCTTC
many	TRBV7-3	TRBD2	TRBJ2-3	CASSLKGLAASSTQYF	TGTGCCAGCAGCTTAAAGGGACTAGCGGCCTCCAGTACGCAGTATTTT
many	TRBV3-1	.	TRBJ1-1	CASSQDSSLGTEAFF	TGTGCCAGCAGCCAAGATTCGTCCCTTGGCACTGAAGCTTTCTTT
.	TRBV7-2	TRBD2	TRBJ2-3	CASSSKSGITDTQYF	TGTGCCAGCAGCTCGAAAAGCGGGATCACAGATACGCAGTATTTT
.	TRBV6-1	.	TRBJ2-5	CASSLRRFQETQYF	TGTGCCAGCAGCCTACGACGTTTTCAAGAGACCCAGTACTTC
many	TRBV5-6	.	TRBJ1-5	CASSLVGENQPQHF	TGTGCCAGCAGCTTGGTGGGGGAGAATCAGCCCCAGCATTTT
many	TRBV9	.	TRBJ1-1	CASSVGGRPLDTEAFF	TGTGCCAGCAGCGTAGGGGGCAGGCCTCTGGATACTGAAGCTTTCTTT
many	TRBV11-2	.	TRBJ1-6	CASSTRPGGNSPLHF	TGTGCCAGCAGCACCAGACCCGGGGGAAATTCACCCCTCCACTTT
many	TRBV9	TRBD2	TRBJ2-1	CASSEPLTSGNEQFF	TGTGCCAGCAGCGAGCCCCTGACTAGCGGAAATGAGCAGTTCTTC
.	TRBV12-3/TRBV12-4	TRBD1	TRBJ1-5	CASSLTGGRQPQHF	TGTGCCAGCAGTTTAACAGGGGGCAGGCAGCCCCAGCATTTT
many	TRBV18	TRBD1	TRBJ2-7	CASSRSDRGNDEQYF	TGTGCCAGCTCGCGTTCGGACAGGGGCAATGACGAGCAGTACTTC
many	TRBV7-3	TRBD2	TRBJ2-1	CASSLAPGAGGDNEQFF	TGTGCCAGCAGCTTAGCCCCGGGAGCGGGGGGTGACAATGAGCAGTTCTTC
many	TRBV2	TRBD2	TRBJ2-2	CASREMGLAGGVGELFF	TGTGCCAGCAGAGAAATGGGACTAGCGGGGGGAGTCGGGGAGCTGTTTTTT
.	TRBV5-1	.	TRBJ1-1	CASSTAAGMNTEAFF	TGCGCCAGCAGCACCGCCGCAGGGATGAACACTGAAGCTTTCTTT
many	TRBV7-7	TRBD1	TRBJ2-1	CASSPNRGYEQFF	TGTGCTAGCAGCCCAAACAGGGGCTATGAGCAGTTCTTC